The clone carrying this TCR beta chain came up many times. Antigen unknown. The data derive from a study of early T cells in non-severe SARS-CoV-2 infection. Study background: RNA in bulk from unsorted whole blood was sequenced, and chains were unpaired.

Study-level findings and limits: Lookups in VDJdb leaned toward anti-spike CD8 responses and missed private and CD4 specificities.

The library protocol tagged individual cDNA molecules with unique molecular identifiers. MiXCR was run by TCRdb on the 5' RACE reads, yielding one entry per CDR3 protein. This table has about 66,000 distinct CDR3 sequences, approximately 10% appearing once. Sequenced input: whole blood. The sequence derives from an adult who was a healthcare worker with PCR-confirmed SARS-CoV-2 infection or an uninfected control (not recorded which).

DNA for the CDR3: TGTGCCAGCAGTTCTGGAACCACTAGCGGTGCCTTCTTC. As protein: CASSSGTTSGAFF. The chain has TRBV28 and TRBJ2-1; 8 bases align to TRBD2. The CDR3 is 13 residues long. Germline values: CDR1 MDHEN, CDR2 SYDVKM. V dropped 4 bases and J dropped 16; count of bases not matched to a gene: 12.